This section outlines one TCR beta chain sequence together with its context. The antigen is undetermined. The sample comes from a study of cytomegalovirus exposure and HLA in healthy donors. About the research overall: The study's early data release held tens of millions of unique TCRs from HLA-typed donors. Notes on the study in general: Other equally common chains were less clonally expanded than HLA-associated TCR beta chains, a later analysis showed. Overall, some 160 TCR beta chains were annotated as cytomegalovirus-associated.

Unmatched junction bases numbered 14, after V lost 3 bases and J lost 5 bases. The germline V gene has CDR1 KGHSH and CDR2 LQKENI. The CDR3 has 17 amino acids. Primers: 60 Vbeta forward and 13 Jbeta reverse. TCRdb keeps only in-frame clones here, not all; method: immunoSEQ multiplex PCR. The sample shows more than 95,000 clones, 83% of them seen only once. Whereas donors were nominally healthy upon sampling, unrecorded immune exposures were probable. This TCR was recovered from a woman aged 40 to 50 in good health and CMV-seropositive. The source material was PBMCs. V usage is TRBV18 and J usage is TRBJ2-7; the match to TRBD1 covers 9 bases. Here the CDR3 DNA reads TGTGCCAGCTCACCTTACATCCCGGGACAGGGATTCGACGAGCAGTACTTC. It specifies CASSPYIPGQGFDEQYF.